The TCR beta chain under discussion was sequenced for a study of blood T cell repertoires in COVID-19. About the study: T cells, B-cell-depleted T cells, or PBMCs provided the cDNA or gDNA that served as material.

In the original analysis: Amplifying reference gene primers gave estimates of nucleated cell counts. Produced via immunoSEQ multiplex PCR; TCRdb's table is partial and in-frame only. Clone size and the V and J calls come from that table; the DNA yielded D and trimming. The table has 100,000 to 150,000 clones, 81% seen once; the top ten hold about 4%. Germline CDR1 and CDR2: LGHDT and YNNKEL (reference sequence). Trimming took off 6 bases at V and 1 base at J, with 9 bases between the two ends. The CDR3 covers 13 residues. The specimen sequenced was peripheral blood. The chain joins TRBV3-1 (or the pseudogene TRBV3-2) to TRBJ1-1; D is unresolved. This clonotype originated in a woman between 45 and 65 years old with acute or convalescent COVID-19. The CDR3 DNA follows: TGTGCCAGCAGGCGACTCGGGAACACTGAAGCTTTCTTT. It yields the protein CASRRLGNTEAFF.